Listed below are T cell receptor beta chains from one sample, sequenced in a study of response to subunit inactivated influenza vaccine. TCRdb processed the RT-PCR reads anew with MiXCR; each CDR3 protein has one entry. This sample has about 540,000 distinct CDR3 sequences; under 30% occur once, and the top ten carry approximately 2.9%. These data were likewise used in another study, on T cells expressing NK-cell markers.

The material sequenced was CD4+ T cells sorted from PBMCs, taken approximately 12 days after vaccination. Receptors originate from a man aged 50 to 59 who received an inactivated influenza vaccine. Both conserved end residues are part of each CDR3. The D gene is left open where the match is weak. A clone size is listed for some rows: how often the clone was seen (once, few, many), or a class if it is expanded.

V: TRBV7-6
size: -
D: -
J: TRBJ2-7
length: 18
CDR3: CASSLKRSPPGQTYEQYF
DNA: TGTGCCAGCAGCTTAAAGAGGAGCCCCCCGGGACAAACCTACGAGCAGTACTTC

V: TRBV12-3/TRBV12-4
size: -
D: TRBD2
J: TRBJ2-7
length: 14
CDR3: CASRTSGGSHEQYF
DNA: TGTGCCAGCAGGACTAGCGGGGGTTCCCACGAGCAGTACTTC

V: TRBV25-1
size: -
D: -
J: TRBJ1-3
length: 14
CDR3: CASSRPGTGNTIYF
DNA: TGTGCCAGCAGTCGCCCAGGGACTGGAAACACCATATATTTT

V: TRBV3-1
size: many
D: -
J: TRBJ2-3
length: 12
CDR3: CASSQITDTQYF
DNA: TGCGCCAGCAGCCAGATCACAGATACGCAGTATTTT

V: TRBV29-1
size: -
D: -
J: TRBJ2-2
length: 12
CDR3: CSVRQQTGELFF
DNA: TGCAGCGTTCGTCAGCAGACCGGGGAGCTGTTTTTT

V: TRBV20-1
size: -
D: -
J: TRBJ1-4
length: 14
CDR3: CSARDPDGDEKLFF
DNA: TGCAGTGCTAGAGATCCAGACGGGGATGAAAAACTGTTTTTT

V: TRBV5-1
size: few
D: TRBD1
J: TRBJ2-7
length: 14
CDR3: CASSWEGQGNEQYF
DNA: TGCGCCAGCAGCTGGGAGGGACAGGGCAACGAGCAGTACTTC

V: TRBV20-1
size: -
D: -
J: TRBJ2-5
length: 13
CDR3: CSARATLSGTQYF
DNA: TGCAGTGCTAGGGCCACCCTTAGTGGGACCCAGTACTTC

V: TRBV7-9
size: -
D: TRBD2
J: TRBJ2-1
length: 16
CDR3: CASSPQAGISYNEQSF
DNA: TGTGCCAGCAGCCCTCAAGCGGGAATCAGCTACAATGAGCAGTCCTTC

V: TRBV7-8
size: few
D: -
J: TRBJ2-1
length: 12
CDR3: CASSQVGGEQFF
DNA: TGTGCCAGCAGCCAAGTGGGCGGTGAGCAGTTCTTC

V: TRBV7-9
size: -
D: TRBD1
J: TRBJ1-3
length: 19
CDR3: CASSLTQRYARGRGNTIYF
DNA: TGTGCCAGCAGCTTAACCCAACGCTATGCCAGGGGGCGGGGAAACACCATATATTTT

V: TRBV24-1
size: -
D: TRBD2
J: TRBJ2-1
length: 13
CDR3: CATSDSGTHEQFF
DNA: TGTGCCACCAGTGATAGCGGGACCCATGAGCAGTTCTTC

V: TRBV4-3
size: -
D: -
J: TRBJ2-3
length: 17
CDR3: CASSQDRTRGGQDTQYF
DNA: TGCGCCAGCAGCCAAGATCGAACGAGGGGGGGCCAAGATACGCAGTATTTT

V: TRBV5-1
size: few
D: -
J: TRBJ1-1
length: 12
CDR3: CASRQENTEAFF
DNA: TGCGCCAGCAGACAGGAGAACACTGAAGCTTTCTTT

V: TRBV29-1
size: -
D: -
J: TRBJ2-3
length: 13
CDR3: CSLGMDSTDTQYF
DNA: TGCAGCCTCGGGATGGATAGCACAGATACGCAGTATTTT

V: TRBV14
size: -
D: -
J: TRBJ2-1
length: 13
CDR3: CASSQLANSEQFF
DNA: TGTGCCAGCAGCCAGCTTGCGAATAGTGAGCAGTTCTTC

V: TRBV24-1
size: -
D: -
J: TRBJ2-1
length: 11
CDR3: CATSGQNEQFF
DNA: TGTGCCACCAGTGGACAGAATGAGCAGTTCTTC

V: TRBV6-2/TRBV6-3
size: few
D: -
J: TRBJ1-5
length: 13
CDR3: CASRARSPTAQHF
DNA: TGTGCCAGCAGAGCCAGGTCCCCAACGGCCCAGCATTTT

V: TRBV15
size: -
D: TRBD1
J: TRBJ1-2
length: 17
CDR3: CATSRGGQEAINYGYTF
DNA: TGTGCCACCAGCAGAGGTGGACAGGAGGCTATTAACTATGGCTACACCTTC

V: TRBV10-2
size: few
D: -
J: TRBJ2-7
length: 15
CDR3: CASREQDSGTYEQYF
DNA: TGCGCCAGCAGAGAACAGGACAGCGGGACCTACGAGCAGTACTTC

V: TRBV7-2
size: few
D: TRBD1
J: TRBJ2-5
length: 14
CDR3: CASSSYGQGETQYF
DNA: TGTGCCAGCAGCTCCTACGGACAGGGAGAGACCCAGTACTTC

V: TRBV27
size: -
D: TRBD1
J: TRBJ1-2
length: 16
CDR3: CASSPLYRGRRNLYTF
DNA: TGTGCCAGCAGTCCCCTATACAGGGGGCGTAGGAACCTCTACACCTTC

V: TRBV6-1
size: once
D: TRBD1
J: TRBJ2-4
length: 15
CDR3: CASSPQGAGKNIQYF
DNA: TGTGCCAGCAGTCCACAGGGGGCTGGCAAAAACATTCAGTACTTC

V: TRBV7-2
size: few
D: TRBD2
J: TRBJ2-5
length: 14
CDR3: CASSLWTSTETQYF
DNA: TGTGCCAGCAGCTTATGGACTAGCACAGAGACCCAGTACTTC

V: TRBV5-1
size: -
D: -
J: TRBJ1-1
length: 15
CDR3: CASSTAGLGNTEAFF
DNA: TGCGCCAGCAGCACCGCAGGGTTGGGGAACACTGAAGCTTTCTTT

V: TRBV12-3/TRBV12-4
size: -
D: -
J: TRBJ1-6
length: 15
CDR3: CASSTLTSVVSPLHF
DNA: TGTGCCAGCAGTACCCTGACATCTGTTGTTTCACCCCTCCACTTT

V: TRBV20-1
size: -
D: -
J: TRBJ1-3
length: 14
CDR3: CSARDPRRGDTIYF
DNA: TGCAGTGCTAGAGATCCGCGGAGGGGGGACACCATATATTTT

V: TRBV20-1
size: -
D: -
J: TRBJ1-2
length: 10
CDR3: CSAGGPGYTF
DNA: TGCAGTGCTGGTGGGCCTGGCTACACCTTC

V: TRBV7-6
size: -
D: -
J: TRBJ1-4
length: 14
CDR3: CASSPRIPGEKLFF
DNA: TGTGCCAGCAGCCCCCGGATCCCGGGGGAAAAACTGTTTTTT

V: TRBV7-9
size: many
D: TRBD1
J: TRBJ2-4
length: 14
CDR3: CASSSRTGANIQYF
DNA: TGTGCCAGCAGCTCAAGGACAGGGGCGAACATTCAGTACTTC

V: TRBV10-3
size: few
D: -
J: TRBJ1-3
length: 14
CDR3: CAISQGISGNTIYF
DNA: TGTGCCATCAGTCAGGGGATCTCTGGAAACACCATATATTTT

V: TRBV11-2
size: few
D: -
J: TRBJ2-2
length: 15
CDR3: CASSLAYATTGELFF
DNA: TGTGCCAGCAGCTTAGCCTACGCGACCACCGGGGAGCTGTTTTTT

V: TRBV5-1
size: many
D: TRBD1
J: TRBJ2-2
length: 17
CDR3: CASSPTGGGQSTGELFF
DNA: TGCGCCAGCAGCCCGACAGGGGGTGGTCAGAGCACCGGGGAGCTGTTTTTT

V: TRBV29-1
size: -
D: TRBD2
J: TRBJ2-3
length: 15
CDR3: CSVETLAGGTDTQYF
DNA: TGCAGCGTTGAAACCCTAGCGGGGGGGACAGATACGCAGTATTTT

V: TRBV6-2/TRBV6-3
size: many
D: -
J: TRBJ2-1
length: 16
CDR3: CASTEGSGKSYNEQFF
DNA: TGTGCCAGCACCGAAGGGTCGGGGAAATCCTACAATGAGCAGTTCTTC

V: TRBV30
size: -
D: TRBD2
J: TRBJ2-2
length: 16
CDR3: CAWSGLAGANTGELFF
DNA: TGTGCCTGGAGCGGACTAGCGGGGGCGAACACCGGGGAGCTGTTTTTT

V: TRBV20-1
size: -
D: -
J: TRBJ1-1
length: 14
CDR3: CSASIIKGATEAFF
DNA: TGCAGTGCTAGTATCATCAAGGGAGCCACTGAAGCTTTCTTT

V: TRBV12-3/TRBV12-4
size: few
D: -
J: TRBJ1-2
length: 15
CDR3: CASSVGGVVNYGYTF
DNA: TGTGCCAGCAGTGTGGGGGGGGTGGTAAACTATGGCTACACCTTC

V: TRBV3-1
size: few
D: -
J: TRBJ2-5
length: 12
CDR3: CASSQVDKTQYF
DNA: TGTGCCAGCAGCCAAGTCGATAAGACCCAGTACTTC

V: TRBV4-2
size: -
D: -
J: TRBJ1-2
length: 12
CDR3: CASSQEGRGYTF
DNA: TGTGCCAGCAGCCAAGAAGGTAGGGGCTACACCTTC

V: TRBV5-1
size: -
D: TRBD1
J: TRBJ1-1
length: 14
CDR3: CASSYRGMNTEAFF
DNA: TGCGCCAGCAGCTACAGGGGAATGAACACTGAAGCTTTCTTT

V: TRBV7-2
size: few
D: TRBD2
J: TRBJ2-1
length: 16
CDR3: CASSSPGLAGVDEQFF
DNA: TGTGCCAGCAGCTCTCCGGGACTAGCGGGAGTGGATGAGCAGTTCTTC

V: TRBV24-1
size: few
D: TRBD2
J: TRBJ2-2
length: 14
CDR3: CATSAAGGTGELFF
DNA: TGTGCCACCAGTGCCGCGGGGGGGACCGGGGAGCTGTTTTTT

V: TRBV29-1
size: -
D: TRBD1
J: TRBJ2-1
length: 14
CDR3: CSVAGDRGKNEQFF
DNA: TGCAGCGTCGCCGGGGACAGGGGTAAGAATGAGCAGTTCTTC

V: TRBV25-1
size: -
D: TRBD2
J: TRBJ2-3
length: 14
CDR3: CASSVAGASDTQYF
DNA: TGTGCCAGCAGCGTAGCGGGAGCGTCAGATACGCAGTATTTT

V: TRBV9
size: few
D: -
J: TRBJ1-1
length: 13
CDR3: CASSVGGYGEAFF
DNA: TGTGCCAGCAGCGTAGGGGGTTATGGTGAAGCTTTCTTT

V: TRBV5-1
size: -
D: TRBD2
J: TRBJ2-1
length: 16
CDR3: CASSPSGLAGGREQFF
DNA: TGCGCCAGCAGCCCCTCGGGACTAGCGGGAGGGCGAGAGCAGTTCTTC

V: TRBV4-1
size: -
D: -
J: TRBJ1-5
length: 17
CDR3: CASSQVDLGLGNQPQHF
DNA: TGCGCCAGCAGCCAAGTTGATCTCGGTTTGGGCAATCAGCCCCAGCATTTT

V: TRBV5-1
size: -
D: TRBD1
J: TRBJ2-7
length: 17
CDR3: CASSPGLDRDRIYEQYF
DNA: TGCGCCAGCAGCCCCGGTCTGGACCGGGACAGGATCTACGAGCAGTACTTC

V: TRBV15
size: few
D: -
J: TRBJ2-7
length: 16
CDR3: CATSRLPTSFRNEQYF
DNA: TGTGCCACCAGCAGACTCCCTACGTCGTTCCGGAACGAGCAGTACTTC

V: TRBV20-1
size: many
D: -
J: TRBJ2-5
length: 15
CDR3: CSAGGFGSSGETQYF
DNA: TGCAGTGCCGGGGGTTTCGGATCGTCGGGGGAGACCCAGTACTTC

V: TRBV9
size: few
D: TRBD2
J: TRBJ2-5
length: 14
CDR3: CASSVQSSGTDQYF
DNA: TGTGCCAGCAGCGTACAGTCGAGCGGGACGGACCAGTACTTC

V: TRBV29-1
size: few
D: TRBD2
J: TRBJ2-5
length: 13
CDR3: CSAGLAGGETQYF
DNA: TGCAGCGCCGGACTAGCGGGGGGAGAGACCCAGTACTTC

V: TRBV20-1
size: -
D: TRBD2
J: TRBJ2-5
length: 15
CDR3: CSAHPGLARPETQYF
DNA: TGCAGTGCTCACCCGGGACTAGCGCGTCCGGAGACCCAGTACTTC

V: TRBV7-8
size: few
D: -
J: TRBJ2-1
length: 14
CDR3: CASSSRGAWNEQFF
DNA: TGTGCCAGCAGTAGTCGGGGGGCGTGGAATGAGCAGTTCTTC

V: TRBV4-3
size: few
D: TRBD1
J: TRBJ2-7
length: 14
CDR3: CASSLTGTGDEQYF
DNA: TGCGCCAGCAGCCTGACGGGGACAGGGGACGAGCAGTACTTC